The rows below give T cell receptor beta chains drawn from one sample of a study of shared clonotypes between healthy human individuals. The repertoire was sequenced with immunoSEQ multiplex PCR; TCRdb's copy has only in-frame clones and lacks some. The sample records about 2.1 million clones, roughly 93% being singletons. Sequencing was performed on naive CD8+ T cells from PBMCs. The receptors shown here come from a man aged 18-30 years in good health. Some clones in this sample may be carry-over from other donors' samples. Each CDR3 is given with its conserved first and last residue. Each record gives: D gene, V gene, J gene, clone size, CDR3 DNA, CDR3 protein. The D gene is left open where the match is weak. For some rows the clone size is stated as once, few or many, or as a class when expanded; others skip it.

D: -; V: TRBV13; J: TRBJ2-7; size: -; DNA: TGTGCCAGCAGCCCTAGCGACAAGGCCTACGAGCAGTACTTC; CDR3: CASSPSDKAYEQYF
D: TRBD1; V: TRBV9; J: TRBJ1-3; size: -; DNA: TGTGCCAGCAGCGTGGGGACAGGGGCTGGAAACACCATATATTTT; CDR3: CASSVGTGAGNTIYF
D: -; V: TRBV28; J: TRBJ1-4; size: -; DNA: TGTGCCAGCAGTCCCGCCCACCGGGCACACGTCGAAAAACTGTTTTTT; CDR3: CASSPAHRAHVEKLFF
D: -; V: TRBV5-6; J: TRBJ2-3; size: -; DNA: TGTGCCAGCAGCTACCCTATTAAGACCCGAGAGGGCACAGATACGCAGTATTTT; CDR3: CASSYPIKTREGTDTQYF
D: -; V: TRBV18; J: TRBJ2-7; size: -; DNA: TGTGCCAGCTCACCGGACAGAGACCTCTTGGGCGAGCAGTACTTC; CDR3: CASSPDRDLLGEQYF
D: TRBD2; V: TRBV9; J: TRBJ2-2; size: -; DNA: TGTGCCAGCAGCGTAGGAGGTCTAGCGGGAGACACCGGGGAGCTGTTTTTT; CDR3: CASSVGGLAGDTGELFF
D: TRBD1; V: TRBV4-1; J: TRBJ1-5; size: -; DNA: TGCGCCAGCAGCCTGCTCGACAGGGTTAATCAGCCCCAGCATTTT; CDR3: CASSLLDRVNQPQHF
D: TRBD1; V: TRBV10-3; J: TRBJ2-7; size: -; DNA: TGTGCCATCGGTCAAGGGACAGGGACCTACGAGCAGTACTTC; CDR3: CAIGQGTGTYEQYF
D: -; V: TRBV27; J: TRBJ1-1; size: -; DNA: TGTGCCAGCAGTTTATTCCCAGGTCAGTCCACTGAAGCTTTCTTT; CDR3: CASSLFPGQSTEAFF
D: -; V: TRBV6-5; J: TRBJ2-5; size: -; DNA: TGTGCCAGCAGTCTCGGACATCGGTGGGGCGAGACCCAGTACTTC; CDR3: CASSLGHRWGETQYF
D: -; V: TRBV29-1; J: TRBJ2-1; size: once; DNA: TGCAGCGTTACGGGACTGACCTCTAACAATGAGCAGTTCTTC; CDR3: CSVTGLTSNNEQFF
D: -; V: TRBV9; J: TRBJ1-2; size: -; DNA: TGTGCCAGCAGCTCCCAAGCCGGCCCAGGGTTTTACTATGGCTACACCTTC; CDR3: CASSSQAGPGFYYGYTF
D: -; V: TRBV7-9; J: TRBJ2-6; size: -; DNA: TGTGCCAGCAGCCCGGAGCTCGGGCCCAACGTCCTGACTTTC; CDR3: CASSPELGPNVLTF
D: TRBD1; V: TRBV7-2; J: TRBJ2-7; size: once; DNA: TGTGCCAGCAGCATATCCGGACAGGGCTACGAGCAGTACTTC; CDR3: CASSISGQGYEQYF